The T cell receptor (beta chain) under discussion was sequenced for a study of cytomegalovirus exposure and HLA in healthy donors. To note about this clone: Its cognate antigen is unknown.

Per germline, CDR1 SGHNT and CDR2 YYREEE (reference sequence). This CDR3 has 14 amino acids. V gave up 3 bases and J gave up 4 bases; unmatched junction bases: 7. The primer mix had 60 Vbeta and 13 Jbeta primers. Data came from immunoSEQ multiplex PCR; TCRdb stores just in-frame clones and leaves some out. The profile shows fewer than 150,000 clones, around four fifths of them singletons. Study results and limitations: A few chains tied to CMV proved CMV antigen-specific in vitro. In a later analysis, TCR association rates varied by HLA locus: DRB1 most, HLA-C fewest.

The V and J genes are TRBV5-4 and TRBJ2-7; TRBD2 matches 7 bases. The receptor's source is a woman aged 40-49 years in good health and CMV-seronegative. The source material was PBMCs. This chain's CDR3 is CASSSQLAPYEQYF. For the CDR3, the DNA is TGTGCCAGCAGCTCCCAACTAGCGCCGTACGAGCAGTACTTC.